This TCR beta chain was captured in a study of blood T cell repertoires in COVID-19. Turning to the study itself: Samples came from the United States, Italy and Spain, spanning acute and convalescent COVID-19. Sources were T cells, B-cell-depleted T cells, or PBMCs; the material itself was cDNA or gDNA.

As processed by the authors: The authors estimated nucleated cell counts from reference gene primer amplification. TCRdb's table, derived via immunoSEQ multiplex PCR, lists solely in-frame clones and lacks some. The V and J calls and clone size are taken from that table; D and trimming were inferred from the DNA. This sample has tens of thousands of clones, with more than 85% found just once. This CDR3 region has 14 residues. V lost 1 base and J lost 0, with 3 bases in between. Germline V lookup: CDR1 PRHDT, CDR2 FYEKMQ (reference sequence). Sequenced input: peripheral blood. This TCR came from a human donor with active COVID-19. The donor label of this sample is uncertain. J is TRBJ2-2 and V is TRBV13, with D hard to call. As DNA, the CDR3 is TGTGCCAGCAGCTTAGTAGCGAACACCGGGGAGCTGTTTTTT. It encodes CASSLVANTGELFF. Using reference TRBV13 and TRBJ2-2 for the parts outside the CDR3, the full variable domain is AAGVIQSPRHLIKEKRETATLKCYPIPRHDTVYWYQQGPGQDPQFLISFYEKMQSDKGSIPDRFSAQQFSDYHSELNMSSLELGDSALYFCASSLVANTGELFFGEGSRLTVL.